These 29 T cell receptor beta chains share one sample of origin, sequenced in a study of memory CD4+ T cells and cytomegalovirus serostatus. Single viable CD3+CD4+CD8-CD45RO+ cells were sorted as the memory CD4+ T cells. Clones were sequenced by immunoSEQ multiplex PCR, and TCRdb holds only the in-frame ones, with some missing. The sample holds about 42,000 clones; 60% to 80% are singletons and the top ten take 0.9% to 0.95%. The specimen sequenced was memory CD4+ T cells from blood. Receptors originate from an adult in good health and CMV-seronegative.

The chain joins TRBV5-1 to TRBJ2-3, with D perhaps TRBD1 (6 bases). Deletions cut 4 bases from V and 1 base from J, with 16 bases between. The CDR3 covers 16 residues. Per the germline V gene, CDR1 is SGHRS and CDR2 is YFSETQ. The CDR3 sequence: CASSPYAGAGTDTQYF. Here the CDR3 DNA reads TGCGCCAGCAGCCCCTATGCAGGGGCCGGCACAGATACGCAGTATTTT.

V and J are TRBV14 and TRBJ2-3; no reliable D call. The germline CDR1 and CDR2 sequences are SGHDN and FVKESK. The V gene lost 6 bases and the J gene lost 4 bases, with 14 bases spanning the gap. The length of the CDR3 is 14 residues. This CDR3 reads CASSNTGISDTQYF. CDR3 in DNA: TGTGCCAGCAGTAACACTGGGATTTCAGATACGCAGTATTTT.

The chain employs TRBV4-3 and TRBJ2-2, with 7 nucleotides matching TRBD2. Germline CDR1 LGHNA, CDR2 YSLEER. J lost 3 bases, V lost 3 bases, and 4 bases had no gene match. This CDR3 comprises 15 residues. CDR3 region: CASSQGGRDTGELFF. In DNA form, the CDR3 reads TGCGCCAGCAGCCAGGGAGGGCGGGACACCGGGGAGCTGTTTTTT.

This clone was picked up a small number of times. The CDR3 DNA reads as TGTGCCAGCAGCTTACGACAGGGGAATTCACCCCTCCACTTT. Protein: CASSLRQGNSPLHF. The rearrangement uses TRBV7-8 and TRBJ1-6; TRBD1 matches at 8 bases. This CDR3 has 14 residues. Germline-derived CDR1 and CDR2 are SGHVS and FQNEAQ. Unmatched junction bases numbered 1, after V lost 2 bases and J lost 7 bases. The full variable domain, in which reference TRBV7-8 and TRBJ1-6 provide the parts outside the CDR3, is GAGVSQSPRYKVAKRGQDVALRCDPISGHVSLFWYQQALGQGPEFLTYFQNEAQLDKSGLPSDRFFAERPEGSVSTLKIQRTQQEDSAVYLCASSLRQGNSPLHFGNGTRLTVT.

The V gene is TRBV6-5, the J gene TRBJ1-4; TRBD1 matches 12 bases. Germline V gene lookup returns CDR1 MNHEY and CDR2 SVGAGI. The trim removed 4 bases at V and 10 bases at J, leaving 7 bases unmatched. The CDR3 loop spans 15 amino acids. This chain's CDR3 is CASSFAGTGGGKLFF. CDR3 bases: TGTGCCAGCAGTTTCGCCGGGACAGGGGGCGGAAAACTGTTTTTT.

This clone was recorded a few times. V gene TRBV11-2 combines with J gene TRBJ2-5, with 7 bases aligning to TRBD1. The CDR3 loop spans 14 amino acids. V shed 5 bases and J 5 bases; nucleotides not matched to a gene: 8. Germline CDR1 is SGHAT and CDR2 is FQNNGV. The CDR3 DNA is TGTGCCAGCAGCCCACGACAGGGAACGGAGACCCAGTACTTC. Its protein product is CASSPRQGTETQYF.

This clone was recorded a few times. This chain links TRBV19 with TRBJ1-2; D ambiguous. Between the trimmed V and J ends, which lost 6 bases and 4 bases, there was a span of 12 bases. This CDR3 comprises 13 residues. CDR1 and CDR2 from the germline V gene are LNHDA and SQIVND (reference sequence). The CDR3 loop reads CASSPKGSYGYTF. The CDR3 DNA sequence: TGTGCCAGTAGCCCGAAGGGCTCCTATGGCTACACCTTC.

This clone was counted a single time. The chain links TRBV5-1 to TRBJ1-4; 8 bases agree with TRBD1. The CDR3 consists of 15 residues. The germline V gene encodes CDR1 SGHRS and CDR2 YFSETQ. The trim removed 0 bases at V and 7 bases at J, leaving 5 bases unmatched. This chain's CDR3 is CASSLDGQGVEKLFF. In DNA form, the CDR3 reads TGCGCCAGCAGCTTGGACGGACAGGGTGTTGAAAAACTGTTTTTT. The whole variable domain, filled in from reference TRBV5-1 and TRBJ1-4, reads KAGVTQTPRYLIKTRGQQVTLSCSPISGHRSVSWYQQTPGQGLQFLFEYFSETQRNKGNFPGRFSGRQFSNSRSEMNVSTLELGDSALYLCASSLDGQGVEKLFFGSGTQLSVL.

The chain recombines TRBV5-4 with TRBJ1-4, with a weak D call TRBD1 (5 bases). The CDR3 totals 13 residues. Germline V gene sequence: CDR1 SGHNT, CDR2 YYREEE (reference sequence). The V and J ends lost 4 bases and 4 bases respectively, with 8 bases between them. Here the CDR3 reads CASSGGHNEKLFF. CDR3 nucleotides: TGTGCCAGCAGCGGAGGACATAATGAAAAACTGTTTTTT.

The chain links TRBV25-1 to TRBJ1-1, with a weak D call TRBD1 (5 bases). The CDR3 consists of 15 residues. V gave up 6 bases and J gave up 1 base, with 15 bases separating them. Germline loops: CDR1 MGHDK, CDR2 SYGVNS. The CDR3 here is CASSFTWTKNTEAFF. The CDR3 DNA is TGTGCCAGCAGCTTCACCTGGACAAAGAACACTGAAGCTTTCTTT.

This clone has just one count. V gene TRBV14 combines with J gene TRBJ1-1; D ambiguous. The CDR3 loop spans 13 amino acids. Trimming took off 4 bases at V and 10 bases at J, with 16 bases between the two ends. In germline, CDR1 is SGHDN, CDR2 FVKESK. CDR3 amino acids: CASSLHEEVGAFF. The CDR3 region has the DNA TGTGCCAGCAGCCTCCATGAGGAGGTCGGAGCTTTCTTT.

The chain is built from TRBV11-3 and TRBJ2-3; 12 bases line up with TRBD2. V trimming: 5 bases; J trimming: 5 bases; junction bases outside the gene matches: 8. The CDR3 length is 16 residues. Germline V gives CDR1 SGHNT, CDR2 YENEEA. CDR3 sequence (DNA): TGTGCCAGCAGCCCCCGACTAGCGGGGGAGGTAGATACGCAGTATTTT. It yields the protein CASSPRLAGEVDTQYF.

The chain recombines TRBV2 with TRBJ2-1, with D possibly matching TRBD1 (5 bases). Germline CDR1 reads SNHLY; CDR2 reads FYNNEI. Deletions cut 4 bases from V and 0 bases from J, with 16 bases between. The CDR3 covers 17 residues. The DNA for the CDR3 is TGTGCCAGCAGTGCCCACCTCAGACAGTCCTCCTACAATGAGCAGTTCTTC. Protein: CASSAHLRQSSYNEQFF.

The rearrangement links TRBV7-2 to TRBJ1-3, with D perhaps TRBD1 (5 bases). CDR1 and CDR2 from the germline V gene are SGHTA and FQGNSA. This CDR3 contains 14 residues. The germline V and J ends were trimmed by 5 bases and 9 bases, with 17 bases remaining between them. The DNA for the CDR3 is TGTGCCAGCAGCCCTACTAGGGGCATCCGCACCATATATTTT. This sequence encodes CASSPTRGIRTIYF.

The rearrangement joins TRBV9 to TRBJ1-2, with 8 bases identical to TRBD1. This CDR3 contains 15 residues. V lost 4 bases and J lost 2; bases outside the gene matches: 7. Per germline, CDR1 SGDLS and CDR2 YYNGEE. CDR3 protein: CASSPHPGGNYGYTF. DNA of the CDR3: TGTGCCAGCAGCCCCCACCCAGGGGGCAACTATGGCTACACCTTC.

In regard to this clone: Distinct nucleotide sequences in the sample also encode this CDR3. The chain joins TRBV2 to TRBJ2-7, with D perhaps being TRBD1 or TRBD2 (5 bases each). Trimming left V 10 bases short and J 7 bases short, with 20 bases between. Germline values: CDR1 SNHLY, CDR2 FYNNEI. The CDR3 is 13 amino acids. The CDR3 here is CAKGQGVSREQYF. The CDR3 region has the DNA TGTGCCAAAGGCCAGGGAGTATCTAGGGAGCAGTACTTC.

The chain employs TRBV4-3 and TRBJ1-2; unclear D gene. Germline assignment: CDR1 LGHNA and CDR2 YSLEER. V was shortened by 1 base and J by 5 bases, with 17 bases between the two germline ends. This CDR3 is 16 amino acids long. The DNA for the CDR3 is TGCGCCAGCAGCCAAGGCCTCCGACCCGAGGGATATGGCTACACCTTC. It is translated as CASSQGLRPEGYGYTF.

This clone was observed a single time. J is TRBJ2-3 and V is TRBV28, with 8 bases matching TRBD1. J lost 7 bases, V lost 3 bases, and 6 bases had no gene match. The germline gives CDR1 MDHEN, CDR2 SYDVKM. There are 14 residues in the CDR3. The CDR3 DNA sequence: TGTGCCAGCAGTTTGGGCAGGGGGCCAAATACGCAGTATTTT. Amino acid sequence: CASSLGRGPNTQYF.

This clone was seen more than once but under ten times. V usage is TRBV9 and J usage is TRBJ1-1, with D perhaps matching TRBD1 (5 bases). This CDR3 comprises 14 residues. V lost 0 bases, J lost 4 bases, and 10 bases lay in between. Germline-derived CDR1 and CDR2 are SGDLS and YYNGEE. The CDR3 region is CASSVEGVSTEAFF. In DNA, the CDR3 is TGTGCCAGCAGCGTAGAAGGGGTTAGCACTGAAGCTTTCTTT. Supplemented by reference TRBV9 and TRBJ1-1, the full variable domain reads DSGVTQTPKHLITATGQRVTLRCSPRSGDLSVYWYQQSLDQGLQFLIQYYNGEERAKGNILERFSAQQFPDLHSELNLSSLELGDSALYFCASSVEGVSTEAFFGQGTRLTVV.

The chain uses TRBV30 and TRBJ1-4; D remains unclear. CDR3 length: 14 amino acids. The V end lost 4 bases, the J end lost 6 bases, and 15 bases lay between the germline ends. The germline V gene encodes CDR1 GTSNPN and CDR2 SVGIG (reference sequence). The CDR3 nucleotides are TGTGCCTGGACCGCCGACATGGACCATGAAAAACTGTTTTTT. It specifies CAWTADMDHEKLFF.

The gene calls are TRBV7-3 and TRBJ1-1; D ambiguous. The CDR3 totals 13 residues. CDR1 is SGHTA, CDR2 FQGTGA, per germline. V was cut by 6 bases and J by 3 bases, with 11 bases left in between. The CDR3 nucleotides are TGTGCCAGCAGGGCAACAACCTACACTGAAGCTTTCTTT. Translating gives CASRATTYTEAFF.

The V gene is TRBV4-3, the J gene TRBJ1-2, with 7 nucleotides matching TRBD1. V shed 0 bases and J 4 bases; nucleotides not matched to a gene: 5. The CDR3 contains 15 residues. Germline V CDR1 and CDR2: LGHNA, YSLEER. The CDR3 here is CASSQDRDRVYGYTF. CDR3 nucleotide sequence: TGCGCCAGCAGCCAAGATCGAGACAGGGTCTATGGCTACACCTTC.

This chain joins TRBV5-1 and TRBJ1-1, with D perhaps TRBD1 (5 bases). V was pared by 4 bases and J by 5 bases, with 15 bases between. The V gene's germline CDR1 is SGHRS and CDR2 YFSETQ. This CDR3 region has 14 residues. Here the CDR3 DNA reads TGCGCCAGCAGCGTGGGACCGCCGGGGACTGAAGCTTTCTTT. As protein: CASSVGPPGTEAFF.

The chain employs TRBV20-1 and TRBJ2-7, with unresolved D. V shed 6 bases and J shed 0 bases, with 6 bases lying between them. CDR3 size: 11 residues. The germline gives CDR1 DFQATT, CDR2 SNEGSKA (reference sequence). The CDR3: CSADLSYEQYF. As DNA, the CDR3 is TGCAGTGCGGACCTCTCCTACGAGCAGTACTTC.

The chain links TRBV30 to TRBJ1-2, with D possibly TRBD1 on 5 matching bases. V lost 2 bases, J lost 2 bases, and 12 bases lay in between. The CDR3 covers 14 residues. CDR1 is GTSNPN, CDR2 SVGIG, per germline (reference sequence). CDR3 amino acids: CAWSQGPTNYGYTF. DNA of the CDR3: TGTGCCTGGAGTCAGGGTCCCACCAACTATGGCTACACCTTC.

The chain combines TRBV5-1 with TRBJ2-3; perhaps TRBD2 as D (8 bases). The CDR3 totals 18 residues. Germline lookup yields CDR1 SGHRS and CDR2 YFSETQ. V was pared by 4 bases and J by 3 bases, with 24 bases between. CDR3 in amino acids: CASSPGGGRQGGTDTQYF. The CDR3 DNA reads as TGCGCCAGCAGCCCGGGAGGGGGGCGACAGGGAGGTACAGATACGCAGTATTTT.

In DNA form, the CDR3 reads TGTGCCTGGAGTACGGGGCTAAGGACAGGACGAAATGAAAAACTGTTTTTT. Amino acid sequence: CAWSTGLRTGRNEKLFF. The V gene is TRBV30, the J gene TRBJ1-4, with 7 bases lining up with TRBD1. The V segment lost 2 bases and the J segment 5 bases; nucleotides outside the gene matches: 14. Germline-derived CDR1 and CDR2 are GTSNPN and SVGIG (reference sequence). The CDR3 is made up of 17 amino acids.

This clone occurred a few times. The chain joins TRBV6-6 to TRBJ2-2; unclear D gene. Germline CDR1 reads MNHNY; CDR2 reads SVGAGI (reference sequence). This CDR3 is 14 amino acids long. V lost 7 bases to trimming and J lost 0 bases, with 9 bases between them. The CDR3 region is CASNPTSNTGELFF. The CDR3 DNA is TGTGCCAGCAACCCGACTTCGAACACCGGGGAGCTGTTTTTT.

The CDR3 DNA is TGTGCCAGCAGTTCTATTATCGATTCACCCCTCCACTTT. Translating gives CASSSIIDSPLHF. The V and J genes are TRBV27 and TRBJ1-6, with D uncertain. V lost 4 bases to trimming and J lost 8 bases, with 9 bases between them. The CDR3 is 13 amino acids. In germline, CDR1 is MNHEY, CDR2 SMNVEV (reference sequence).